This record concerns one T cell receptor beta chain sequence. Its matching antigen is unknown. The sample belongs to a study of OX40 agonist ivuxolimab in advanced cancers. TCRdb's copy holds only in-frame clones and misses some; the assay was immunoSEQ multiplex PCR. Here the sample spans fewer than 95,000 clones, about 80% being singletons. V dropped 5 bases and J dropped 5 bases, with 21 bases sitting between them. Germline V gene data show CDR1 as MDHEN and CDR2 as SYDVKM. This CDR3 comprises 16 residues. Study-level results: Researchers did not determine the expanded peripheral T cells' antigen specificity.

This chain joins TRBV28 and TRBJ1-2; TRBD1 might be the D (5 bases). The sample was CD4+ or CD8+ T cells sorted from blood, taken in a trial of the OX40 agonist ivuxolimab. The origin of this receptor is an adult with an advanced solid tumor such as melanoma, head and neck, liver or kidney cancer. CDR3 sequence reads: CASSLDPRSGSYGYTF. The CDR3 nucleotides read TGTGCCAGCAGTCTGGACCCAAGATCAGGGAGTTATGGCTACACCTTC.